These 11 T cell receptor beta chains share one sample of origin, sequenced in a study of OX40 agonist ivuxolimab in advanced cancers. TCRdb's copy holds only in-frame clones and misses some; the assay was immunoSEQ multiplex PCR. The sample holds some 58,000 clones; 70% to 90% are singletons and the top ten take 0.76%. The specimen comprised CD4+ or CD8+ T cells sorted from blood, sampled in a trial of the OX40 agonist ivuxolimab. These TCRs come from an adult with an advanced solid tumor such as melanoma, head and neck, liver or kidney cancer.

The chain couples TRBV25-1 to TRBJ2-3; D ambiguous. The CDR3 is 12 residues long. The V end was cut by 4 bases, the J end by 4 bases, with 6 bases between. Germline CDR1 and CDR2: MGHDK and SYGVNS. CDR3 DNA: TGTGCCAGCAGTGCCCCCCCAGATACGCAGTATTTT. Protein product: CASSAPPDTQYF.

The count of this clone is one. At one of its ends the junction is not consistent with the germline gene, which may arise from a read error. The V gene is TRBV7-7, the J gene TRBJ2-1, with D maybe TRBD2 (6 bases). Germline CDR1 SSHAT, CDR2 FNYEAQ (reference sequence). This CDR3 spans 15 amino acids. The CDR3 loop is CASSLGVAAYNEQFF. Here the CDR3 DNA reads TGTGCTAGCAGCTTAGGGGTAGCGGCCTACAATGAGCAGTTCTTC.

The rearrangement uses TRBV5-1 and TRBJ1-5; possibly TRBD1 for D (5 bases). The V end lost 0 bases, the J end lost 6 bases, and 10 bases lay between the germline ends. The CDR3 extends over 14 amino acids. The germline gives CDR1 SGHRS, CDR2 YFSETQ. The CDR3 DNA follows: TGCGCCAGCAGCTTGGCGGCGGGGGGTCAGCCCCAGCATTTT. Amino acids: CASSLAAGGQPQHF.

The J gene is TRBJ2-7, the V gene TRBV5-1, with a weak D call TRBD1 (5 bases). V lost 4 bases and J 10 bases, leaving 18 bases between the germline ends. The CDR3 is 13 amino acids. Germline CDR1 and CDR2: SGHRS and YFSETQ. The CDR3 is CASSVRQRGFQYF. As DNA, the CDR3 is TGCGCCAGCAGCGTGCGACAGAGAGGTTTTCAGTACTTC. Supplemented by reference TRBV5-1 and TRBJ2-7, the full variable domain reads KAGVTQTPRYLIKTRGQQVTLSCSPISGHRSVSWYQQTPGQGLQFLFEYFSETQRNKGNFPGRFSGRQFSNSRSEMNVSTLELGDSALYLCASSVRQRGFQYFGPGTRLTVT.

The chain joins TRBV6-6 to TRBJ2-1; D may be TRBD2 (6 bases). Germline V CDR1 and CDR2: MNHNY, SVGAGI (reference sequence). This CDR3 is 16 amino acids long. Trimming took off 6 bases at V and 8 bases at J, with 23 bases between the two ends. In nucleotides, the CDR3 is TGTGCCAGCAGCCTGGACGGGAGACAGCGGGCAGATGAGCAGTTCTTC. Encoded protein: CASSLDGRQRADEQFF.

The chain uses TRBV5-1 and TRBJ2-5; 11 nucleotides agree with TRBD2. From germline, CDR1 is SGHRS and CDR2 YFSETQ. The CDR3 contains 16 residues. With V trimmed by 0 bases and J by 2 bases, 3 bases remained unmatched. The chain's CDR3 is CASSLGLAGSQETQYF. The CDR3 bases are TGCGCCAGCAGCTTGGGACTAGCGGGATCACAAGAGACCCAGTACTTC.

The chain links TRBV7-9 to TRBJ1-2; D not resolved. Germline values: CDR1 SEHNR, CDR2 FQNEAQ (reference sequence). V was clipped by 1 base and J by 4 bases, with 7 bases between them. The CDR3 has 13 amino acids. In nucleotides, the CDR3 is TGTGCCAGCAGCTTAGTCCCCCCCTATGGCTACACCTTC. This encodes CASSLVPPYGYTF.

The chain employs TRBV5-1 and TRBJ1-1; D gene unclear. CDR1 is SGHRS and CDR2 is YFSETQ in the germline V gene. This CDR3 has 13 residues. Trimming stripped 3 bases from V and 0 bases from J, with 6 bases between. The CDR3 coding sequence is TGCGCCAGCAGCTGGTCGGTGAACACTGAAGCTTTCTTT. It specifies CASSWSVNTEAFF.

The J gene is TRBJ2-5, the V gene TRBV5-5, with TRBD1 matching over 9 bases. There are 15 residues in the CDR3. The trim removed 4 bases at V and 5 bases at J, leaving 9 bases unmatched. In germline, CDR1 is SGHKS, CDR2 YYEKEE (reference sequence). The CDR3 spells CASSATGGPVETQYF. DNA for the CDR3: TGTGCCAGCAGCGCTACAGGGGGCCCGGTTGAGACCCAGTACTTC.

The chain combines TRBV4-2 with TRBJ1-2; a weak D match, TRBD1 (5 bases). The germline V and J ends were trimmed by 0 bases and 4 bases, with 9 bases remaining between them. The CDR3 covers 14 residues. The germline V gene has CDR1 LGHNA and CDR2 YNFKEQ. CDR3 loop: CASSQDYRTYGYTF. DNA of the CDR3: TGTGCCAGCAGCCAAGATTACAGGACCTATGGCTACACCTTC.

V usage is TRBV28 and J usage is TRBJ2-2; TRBD2 is a possible D gene (7 bases). Germline V gene lookup returns CDR1 MDHEN and CDR2 SYDVKM. Trimming removed 6 bases at V and 7 bases at J, with 18 bases between. The CDR3 length is 15 residues. Written as DNA, the CDR3 is TGTGCCAGCAGCCGACCGGGGGGCGCGGGCGGGGAGCTGTTTTTT. The encoded protein is CASSRPGGAGGELFF. The full variable domain, rest sourced from reference TRBV28 and TRBJ2-2, is DVKVTQSSRYLVKRTGEKVFLECVQDMDHENMFWYRQDPGLGLRLIYFSYDVKMKEKGDIPEGYSVSREKKERFSLILESASTNQTSMYLCASSRPGGAGGELFFGEGSRLTVL.